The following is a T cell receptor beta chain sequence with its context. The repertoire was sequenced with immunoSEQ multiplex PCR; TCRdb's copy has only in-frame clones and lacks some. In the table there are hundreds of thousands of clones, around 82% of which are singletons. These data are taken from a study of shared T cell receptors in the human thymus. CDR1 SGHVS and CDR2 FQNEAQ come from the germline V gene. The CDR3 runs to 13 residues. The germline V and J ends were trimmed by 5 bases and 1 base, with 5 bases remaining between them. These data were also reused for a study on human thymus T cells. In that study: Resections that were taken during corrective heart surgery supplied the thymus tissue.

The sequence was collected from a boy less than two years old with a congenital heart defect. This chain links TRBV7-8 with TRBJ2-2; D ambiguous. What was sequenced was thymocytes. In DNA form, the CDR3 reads TGTGCCAGCAGCCACAGGAACACCGGGGAGCTGTTTTTT. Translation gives CASSHRNTGELFF.